The clone carrying this TCR beta chain was found a few times. The target antigen is unknown. V shed 5 bases and J shed 0 bases, with 7 bases lying between them. CDR1 is MNHNS and CDR2 is SASEGT in the germline V gene. This CDR3 is 14 amino acids long. The data stem from a study of PD-1 blockade in classical Hodgkin lymphoma. Points from the study as a whole: Those achieving complete response showed baseline diversity like newly diagnosed patients. With CD4+ cells, TCR diversity rose significantly by C4D1, but not with CD8+ cells. Patients starting nivolumab less than 1 year after ASCT had lower diversity and were excluded from later analyses. Causes of the repertoire differences remain undefined, possibly disease activity or prior therapy.

The protocol was immunoSEQ multiplex PCR, while the TCRdb copy is restricted to in-frame clones and leaves out a portion. The profile shows about 31,000 clones, roughly four fifths of them singletons. Regarding time point: cycle 4 day 1 (C4D1), after more than five weeks of nivolumab. Every one of the patients relapsed after autologous stem cell transplantation (brentuximab vedotin exposure was variable). This material consisted of peripheral blood mononuclear cells (PBMCs), taken before the fourth cycle of nivolumab. The chain uses TRBV6-1 and TRBJ2-2, with D unresolved. This TCR came from a human donor with classical Hodgkin lymphoma. The CDR3 DNA reads TGTGCCAGCAGTCGAGACCCGAACACCGGGGAGCTGTTTTTT. It yields the protein CASSRDPNTGELFF.